The table lists the clone carrying this T cell receptor (beta chain) with many counts. From the 5' RACE reads, TCRdb called clonotypes with MiXCR, one entry per CDR3 protein. This sample yields roughly 150,000 distinct CDR3 sequences, of which approximately 13% are seen a single time; 2.5% to 4% belongs to the top ten. This specimen belongs to a study of T-cell memory formation after mild COVID-19. Study details: Largely, the TCR clusters proved donor specific.

The germline CDR1 and CDR2 sequences are SGHTA and FQGTGA. V was clipped by 5 bases and J by 4 bases, with 18 bases between them. The CDR3 covers 16 residues. The origin of this receptor is a man younger than 35 who had mild COVID-19 (a few samples of this study predate the infection). Cell type and time point are not known. The specimen sequenced was PBMCs or a T cell subset sorted from them (not recorded which). The chain is built from TRBV7-3 and TRBJ2-1, with a possible D match to TRBD2 (5 bases). In DNA form, the CDR3 reads TGTGCCAGCAGCCCGGCCCCTAGCTTAGGGTACAATGAGCAGTTCTTC. Its protein product is CASSPAPSLGYNEQFF.